The source of this TCR beta chain is a study of blood T cell repertoires in COVID-19. Study summary: There were acute and convalescent COVID-19 samples, and they came from the United States, Italy and Spain. PBMCs, B-cell-depleted T cells, or T cells provided the cDNA or gDNA that made up the material.

Germline trimming cut 9 bases from V and 7 bases from J; bases unmatched to any gene: 8. Germline loops: CDR1 ENHRY, CDR2 SYGVKD. This CDR3 region has 15 residues. Assay used: immunoSEQ multiplex PCR; TCRdb lists only in-frame clones, some missing. The data hold tens of thousands of clones, with almost 90% observed a single time. Specimen: peripheral blood. This clonotype was obtained from a human donor with active COVID-19. The donor label of this sample is uncertain. The chain couples TRBV10-3 to TRBJ2-1; 14 bases line up with TRBD2. CDR3 nucleotides: TGTGCCATGGGGCGACTAGCGGGGGGGGTAAATGAGCAGTTCTTC. Residues: CAMGRLAGGVNEQFF.